The present TCR beta chain was sequenced within a study of shared clonotypes between healthy human individuals. TCRdb's table, derived via immunoSEQ multiplex PCR, lists solely in-frame clones and lacks some. The sample lists hundreds of thousands of clones; around 80% were seen once. Germline trimming cut 6 bases from V and 1 base from J; bases unmatched to any gene: 13. The CDR3 is 17 residues long. Germline loops: CDR1 MNHEY, CDR2 SMNVEV (reference sequence). The material sequenced was PBMCs. The clonotype comes from a woman aged 40 to 50 in good health. Some clones in this sample may be carry-over from other donors' samples. This chain connects TRBV27 to TRBJ2-3, with TRBD1 matching 7 bases. DNA of the CDR3: TGTGCCAGCAGCCCATCAGACAGGGTTGAGGGCACAGATACGCAGTATTTT. Encoded protein: CASSPSDRVEGTDTQYF.